Below, 16 T cell receptor beta chains from the same sample are listed, as sequenced in a study of T cell repertoires in cytomegalovirus infection. No antigen has been identified for these receptors. Using its own MiXCR run on the reads, TCRdb lists one record per CDR3 protein. The table includes 750,000 to 900,000 distinct CDR3 sequences, 25% to 30% detected once. The sequences come from cultured CD8+ T cells from PBMCs, collected from culture after CMV antigen stimulation. These receptors were taken from a human donor in good health (CMV status not recorded). Some clones in this sample may be carry-over from other donors' samples.

This clonotype has more than one count but fewer than ten. The gene calls are TRBV4-1 and TRBJ1-5; possibly TRBD1 for D (5 bases). V lost 3 bases to trimming and J lost 0 bases, with 12 bases between them. Germline CDR1 reads MGHRA; CDR2 reads YSYEKL. The CDR3 has 16 amino acids. Here the CDR3 DNA reads TGCGCCAGCAGCCAGCGCTGGGACGTTAGCAATCAGCCCCAGCATTTT. Translated: CASSQRWDVSNQPQHF.

This clonotype was detected only a few times. V is TRBV27 and J is TRBJ2-2; TRBD2 matches at 8 bases. V lost 5 bases to trimming and J lost 4 bases; unmatched junction nucleotides: 9. The CDR3 sequence is 16 residues long. Germline assignment: CDR1 MNHEY and CDR2 SMNVEV (reference sequence). In DNA form, the CDR3 reads TGTGCCAGCAGTCCCCCGGGGGGGGGTGCCACCGGGGAGCTGTTTTTT. It is translated as CASSPPGGGATGELFF.

The V and J genes are TRBV2 and TRBJ2-2, with 7 bases that match TRBD1. The CDR3 is 13 amino acids. Germline V gene data show CDR1 as SNHLY and CDR2 as FYNNEI. V trimming: 10 bases; J trimming: 7 bases; junction bases outside the gene matches: 9. This CDR3 is CAILDRDNGELFF. For the CDR3, the DNA is TGTGCCATCCTTGACAGGGATAACGGGGAGCTGTTTTTT.

This clonotype was seen more than once but under ten times. The chain has TRBV12-3 or TRBV12-4 and TRBJ1-2, with TRBD1 matching 8 bases. The CDR3 is 13 residues long. The trim removed 6 bases at V and 8 bases at J, leaving 8 bases unmatched. The DNA of the CDR3 is TGTGCCAGCAGCGCCTCACAGGGGGTAGGCTACACCTTC. It is translated as CASSASQGVGYTF.

J is TRBJ1-1 and V is TRBV27; D gene unclear. CDR1 and CDR2 from the germline V gene are MNHEY and SMNVEV (reference sequence). This CDR3 comprises 13 residues. The ends were cut back, 5 bases at V and 4 bases at J, with 11 bases in the middle. The CDR3: CASSPAIGTEAFF. The CDR3, as DNA: TGTGCCAGCAGTCCGGCGATAGGCACTGAAGCTTTCTTT.

The rearrangement uses TRBV12-3 or TRBV12-4 and TRBJ1-2, with 7 positions matching TRBD1. Germline trimming cut 2 bases from V and 3 bases from J; bases unmatched to any gene: 15. The CDR3 extends over 18 amino acids. For the CDR3, the DNA is TGTGCCAGCAGTTTAAAGAGCAGAAGGACAGGACCTTACTATGGCTACACCTTC. Translating it yields CASSLKSRRTGPYYGYTF.

Ten or more counts support this clonotype. The rearrangement uses TRBV4-1 and TRBJ1-1, with D possibly being TRBD1 (5 bases). Germline V gives CDR1 MGHRA, CDR2 YSYEKL. The CDR3 is 17 amino acids. V lost 4 bases and J lost 1, with 19 bases in between. CDR3 region: CASSLQAAGKTNTEAFF. In DNA, the CDR3 is TGCGCCAGCAGCCTCCAGGCGGCAGGGAAGACGAACACTGAAGCTTTCTTT.

This clonotype was recorded a few times. V usage is TRBV7-2 and J usage is TRBJ1-5, with D perhaps TRBD1 (6 bases). CDR3 length: 16 residues. Germline CDR1 is SGHTA and CDR2 is FQGNSA. Trimming left V 1 base short and J 4 bases short, with 14 bases between. CDR3: CASSLVSGAWNQPQHF. The CDR3 region has the DNA TGTGCCAGCAGCTTAGTGTCAGGGGCGTGGAATCAGCCCCAGCATTTT.

This sequence joins TRBV4-3 and TRBJ2-3; a possible D gene is TRBD2 (6 bases). V shed 0 bases and J shed 3 bases, with 13 bases lying between them. Germline-derived CDR1 and CDR2 are LGHNA and YSLEER. The CDR3 length is 16 residues. This CDR3 reads CASSQDGGARTDTQYF. In DNA, the CDR3 is TGCGCCAGCAGCCAAGACGGCGGGGCCCGGACAGATACGCAGTATTTT.

J is TRBJ2-7 and V is TRBV6-2 or TRBV6-3; D gene uncertain. The CDR3 spans 12 residues. In germline, CDR1 is MNHEY, CDR2 SVGEGT. With 7 bases removed from V and 12 bases from J, the gap between germline ends came to 19 bases. This chain's CDR3 is CASTAGPSLGYF. DNA of the CDR3: TGTGCCAGCACCGCCGGGCCCTCTCTGGGGTACTTC.

With regard to this clonotype: Lacking the conserved final phenylalanine or tryptophan, this CDR3 likely reflects a read error. The chain joins TRBV27 to TRBJ2-7; TRBD1 matches at 7 bases. This CDR3 comprises 13 residues. The ends lost 4 bases at V and 3 bases at J; junction bases unmatched: 3. Germline-derived CDR1 and CDR2 are MNHEY and SMNVEV (reference sequence). DNA of the CDR3: TGTGCCAGCAGTTGGGGACAGATCTACGAGCAGTACCTC. Translating it yields CASSWGQIYEQYL.

The gene calls are TRBV4-2 and TRBJ2-1; D not resolved. The V gene's germline CDR1 is LGHNA and CDR2 YNFKEQ. The CDR3 loop spans 15 amino acids. Trimming removed 0 bases at V and 1 base at J, with 7 bases between. CDR3 sequence (DNA): TGTGCCAGCAGCCAAGAAGAACAGTCCTACAATGAGCAGTTCTTC. The encoded protein is CASSQEEQSYNEQFF.

This chain links TRBV4-2 with TRBJ1-5, with D possibly being TRBD1 (5 bases). This CDR3 spans 15 amino acids. Germline CDR1 LGHNA, CDR2 YNFKEQ. V was pared by 1 base and J by 4 bases, with 11 bases between. In DNA, the CDR3 is TGTGCCAGCAGCCAAGTGGCGGCAGGGAATCAGCCCCAGCATTTT. It is translated as CASSQVAAGNQPQHF.

For this clonotype: Compared with germline, one end of the junction differs, possibly owing to a read error. This chain joins TRBV5-6 and TRBJ2-1; D may be TRBD1 or TRBD2 (5 bases each). The CDR3 is 15 residues long. Germline V gene lookup returns CDR1 SGHDT and CDR2 YYEEEE. CDR3 residues: CDSSLGQGPYNEQFF. The CDR3 DNA reads as TGTGACAGCAGCTTGGGTCAGGGACCCTACAATGAGCAGTTCTTC.

The rearrangement uses TRBV27 and TRBJ1-2, with D maybe TRBD1 (5 bases). Germline V gene sequence: CDR1 MNHEY, CDR2 SMNVEV (reference sequence). The CDR3 spans 13 residues. Between the trimmed V and J ends, which lost 0 bases and 5 bases, there was a span of 7 bases. CDR3 amino acids: CASSLSGTYGYTF. The CDR3 DNA reads TGTGCCAGCAGTTTATCGGGGACGTATGGCTACACCTTC.

This clonotype was counted many times. The DNA for the CDR3 is TGTGCCAGCAGCCAAGACTACGAGCAGTACTTC. It is translated as CASSQDYEQYF. The V call is TRBV14, the J call TRBJ2-7; no clear D gene. CDR3 size: 11 residues. V was clipped by 0 bases and J by 3 bases, with 0 bases between them. Per germline, CDR1 SGHDN and CDR2 FVKESK.